The 16 T cell receptor beta chains listed next were all sequenced from one sample in a study of T cells in Graves' hyperthyroidism and ophthalmopathy. Using RNA transcripts as the source, TCR beta CDR3 regions were amplified. In the first-round RT-PCR of the TCR CDR3, the HTBI primer set was used. TCRdb reprocessed the multiplex PCR reads via MiXCR and lists one record per CDR3 protein. Here the sample spans around 580,000 distinct CDR3 sequences, under 60% being singletons. The sequenced sample was peripheral blood or thyroid tissue (not recorded which). The receptor source for this set is a woman under 30 with Graves' hyperthyroidism.

The rearrangement links TRBV27 to TRBJ1-6; 10 bases are shared with TRBD1. This CDR3 spans 16 amino acids. The trim removed 3 bases at V and 7 bases at J, leaving 6 bases unmatched. Germline V gene sequence: CDR1 MNHEY, CDR2 SMNVEV (reference sequence). CDR3 region: CASSLSGQGSNSPLHF. As DNA, the CDR3 is TGTGCCAGCAGTTTGTCGGGACAGGGGAGCAATTCACCCCTCCACTTT.

The table lists this clonotype with a few counts. The CDR3 does not end in the conserved phenylalanine or tryptophan, so this is likely a read error. The limits of the CDR3 on the DNA are not certain, so only TCRdb's listed CDR3 is given. The chain links TRBV20-1 to TRBJ2-5. The CDR3 length is 9 residues, termini included. Looked up from germline, CDR1 is DFQATT and CDR2 is SNEGSKA (reference sequence). CDR3 sequence reads: CSARDPLAG.

This clonotype came up many times. The J gene is TRBJ1-5, the V gene TRBV7-9; D perhaps matches TRBD1 (6 bases). V lost 1 base and J 5 bases, leaving 9 bases between the germline ends. This CDR3 spans 14 amino acids. Germline V gene data show CDR1 as SEHNR and CDR2 as FQNEAQ (reference sequence). The chain's CDR3 is CASSLGGAYQPQHF. The CDR3 DNA reads as TGTGCCAGCAGCTTAGGGGGGGCGTATCAGCCCCAGCATTTT.

This clonotype was seen at least ten times. The V call is TRBV9, the J call TRBJ1-6; D not certain. Germline loops: CDR1 SGDLS, CDR2 YYNGEE. The V end was cut by 0 bases, the J end by 0 bases, with 10 bases between. The CDR3 is made up of 17 amino acids. The CDR3 reads CASSVEADSSYNSPLHF. CDR3 in DNA: TGTGCCAGCAGCGTAGAGGCAGATAGCTCCTATAATTCACCCCTCCACTTT.

This clonotype appeared many times. The chain links TRBV25-1 to TRBJ1-5; TRBD1 agrees at 11 bases. The CDR3 loop spans 17 amino acids. V shed 3 bases and J 4 bases; nucleotides not matched to a gene: 8. The V gene's germline CDR1 is MGHDK and CDR2 SYGVNS. The CDR3 region is CASSDPSGQGENQPQHF. The CDR3 coding sequence is TGTGCCAGCAGTGATCCGTCGGGACAGGGGGAAAATCAGCCCCAGCATTTT.

Ten or more counts support this clonotype. The V and J genes are TRBV29-1 and TRBJ2-7; no clear D. The CDR3 sequence is 14 residues long. Trimming removed 6 bases at V and 2 bases at J, with 17 bases between. Germline V gives CDR1 SQVTM, CDR2 ANQGSEA. The CDR3 here is CSVGPRSVPYEQYF. In DNA form, the CDR3 reads TGCAGCGTCGGCCCCAGAAGCGTTCCCTACGAGCAGTACTTC.

This clonotype has only a few counts. The chain joins TRBV9 to TRBJ1-5; a possible D gene is TRBD1 (5 bases). From germline, CDR1 is SGDLS and CDR2 YYNGEE. The CDR3 has 15 residues. Trimming shortened V by 0 bases and J by 3 bases, and 10 bases separated the two germline ends. CDR3 DNA sequence: TGTGCCAGCAGCGTAGGAGGGGCCGCCAATCAGCCCCAGCATTTT. Translation gives CASSVGGAANQPQHF.

V is TRBV7-3 and J is TRBJ2-7; weak D call: TRBD1 (6 bases). The CDR3 totals 14 residues. CDR1 is SGHTA and CDR2 is FQGTGA in the germline V gene. With 8 bases removed from V and 6 bases from J, the gap between germline ends came to 20 bases. CDR3: CASGLGAGRSEQYF. CDR3 DNA sequence: TGTGCCAGCGGTCTGGGGGCAGGACGGAGCGAGCAGTACTTC.

This clonotype turned up a few times. The CDR3 nucleotides are TGTGCCAGCAGCCAGGGAAGCGGGGCCTCCTACGAGCAGTACTTC. Translation: CASSQGSGASYEQYF. The chain combines TRBV3-1 with TRBJ2-7; TRBD2 agrees at 7 bases. The CDR3 is made up of 15 amino acids. Trimming cost V 3 bases and J 0 bases; bases outside gene matches: 5. Germline CDR1 LGHDT, CDR2 YNNKEL (reference sequence).

The J gene is TRBJ2-2, the V gene TRBV12-3 or TRBV12-4; 12 positions match TRBD1. After removal of 6 bases from V and 6 bases from J, the junction contained 8 bases not matched to a gene. The CDR3 length is 16 residues. CDR3 DNA sequence: TGTGCCAGCAGGGGGACAGGGGGCCCATCGGCCGGGGAGCTGTTTTTT. It is translated as CASRGTGGPSAGELFF.

This clonotype was seen repeatedly, ten times or more. The J gene is TRBJ2-6, the V gene TRBV20-1, with a tentative D call TRBD1 (5 bases). Germline V gene sequence: CDR1 DFQATT, CDR2 SNEGSKA (reference sequence). The CDR3 totals 14 residues. V lost 4 bases to trimming and J lost 2 bases, with 9 bases between them. CDR3 in DNA: TGCAGTGCTACCGACAGCACTGGGGCCAACGTCCTGACTTTC. Translated: CSATDSTGANVLTF.

In this sample, this clonotype turned up a few times. The gene calls are TRBV5-8 and TRBJ2-7; weak D call: TRBD2 (5 bases). CDR1 SGHTS and CDR2 YDEGEE come from the germline V gene. V lost 2 bases to trimming and J lost 0 bases, with 12 bases between them. This CDR3 has 15 amino acids. The CDR3 region is CASSFGGGSSYEQYF. The CDR3 coding sequence is TGTGCCAGCAGCTTCGGCGGAGGAAGCTCCTACGAGCAGTACTTC.

This clonotype has more than one count but fewer than ten. CDR3 amino acids: CATSDKWHTEAFF. The CDR3 coding sequence is TGTGCCACCAGTGATAAGTGGCACACTGAAGCTTTCTTT. The genes are TRBV24-1 and TRBJ1-1; D unclear. The CDR3 totals 13 residues. Germline CDR1 reads KGHDR; CDR2 reads SFDVKD. V lost 3 bases, J lost 3 bases, and 7 bases lay in between.

The table lists this clonotype with a few counts. The rearrangement links TRBV7-8 to TRBJ2-7, with D maybe TRBD2 (6 bases). The CDR3 is 16 amino acids. V lost 5 bases and J lost 2, with 19 bases in between. The germline V gene has CDR1 SGHVS and CDR2 FQNEAQ. In nucleotides, the CDR3 is TGTGCCAGCAGCACCCCGGGCCTAGCGTCAGCCTACGAGCAGTACTTC. Its translation is CASSTPGLASAYEQYF.

This chain uses TRBV20-1 with TRBJ1-6; no clear D. V was shortened by 1 base and J by 8 bases, with 15 bases between the two germline ends. Per germline, CDR1 DFQATT and CDR2 SNEGSKA (reference sequence). The CDR3 has 15 residues. CDR3 region: CSARASGRVDSPLHF. For the CDR3, the DNA is TGCAGTGCTAGAGCTAGCGGGAGGGTTGATTCACCCCTCCACTTT.

The CDR3 region is CASSPGVGKNYGYTF. CDR3 coding DNA: TGTGCCAGCAGCCCAGGGGTCGGGAAGAACTATGGCTACACCTTC. The chain has TRBV5-4 and TRBJ1-2, with D possibly TRBD1 on 6 matching bases. In germline, CDR1 is SGHNT, CDR2 YYREEE (reference sequence). This CDR3 is 15 amino acids long. Trimming cost V 4 bases and J 2 bases, with 15 bases left between them.